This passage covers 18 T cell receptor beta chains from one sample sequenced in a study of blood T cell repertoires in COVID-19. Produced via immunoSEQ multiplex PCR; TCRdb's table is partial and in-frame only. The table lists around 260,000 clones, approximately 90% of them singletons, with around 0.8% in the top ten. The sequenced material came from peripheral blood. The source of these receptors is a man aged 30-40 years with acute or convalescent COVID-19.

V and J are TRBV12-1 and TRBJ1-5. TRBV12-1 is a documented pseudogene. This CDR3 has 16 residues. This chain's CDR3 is CASSLRRRDSNQPQHF. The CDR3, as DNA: TGTGCCAGCAGCTTACGACGGAGAGATAGCAATCAGCCCCAGCATTTT.

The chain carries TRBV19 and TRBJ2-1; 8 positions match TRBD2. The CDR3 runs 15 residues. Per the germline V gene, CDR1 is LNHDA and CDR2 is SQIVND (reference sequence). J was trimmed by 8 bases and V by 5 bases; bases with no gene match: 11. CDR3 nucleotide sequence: TGTGCCAGTAGTCCCCGTAGCGGGACCGGGTATGAGCAGTTCTTC. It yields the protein CASSPRSGTGYEQFF.

CDR3 DNA: TGCAGCGCGGGGGGCGAAAGTGAGCAGTTCTTC. Encoded protein: CSAGGESEQFF. V and J are TRBV29-1 and TRBJ2-1, with D possibly matching TRBD2 (7 bases). The CDR3 has 11 amino acids. CDR1 is SQVTM, CDR2 ANQGSEA, per germline. The V gene lost 7 bases and the J gene lost 9 bases, with 13 bases spanning the gap.

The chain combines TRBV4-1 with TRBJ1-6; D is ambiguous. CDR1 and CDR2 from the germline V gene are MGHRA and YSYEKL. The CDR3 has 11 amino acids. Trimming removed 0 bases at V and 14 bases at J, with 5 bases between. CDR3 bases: TGCGCCAGCAGCCAAGACGGGACCCTCCACTTT. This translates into CASSQDGTLHF.

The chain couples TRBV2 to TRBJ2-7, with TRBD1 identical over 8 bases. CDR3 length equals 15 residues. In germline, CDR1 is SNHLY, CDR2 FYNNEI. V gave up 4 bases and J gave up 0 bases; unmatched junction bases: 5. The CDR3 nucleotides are TGTGCCAGCAGTGTGGCAGGGGGCTCCTCCTACGAGCAGTACTTC. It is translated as CASSVAGGSSYEQYF.

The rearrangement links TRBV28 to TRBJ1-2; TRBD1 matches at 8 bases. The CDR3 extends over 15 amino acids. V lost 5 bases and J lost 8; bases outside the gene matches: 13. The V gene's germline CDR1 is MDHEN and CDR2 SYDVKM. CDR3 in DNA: TGTGCCAGCAGTCGCCTATCGACAGGGGAGGGCGGCTACACCTTC. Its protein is CASSRLSTGEGGYTF.

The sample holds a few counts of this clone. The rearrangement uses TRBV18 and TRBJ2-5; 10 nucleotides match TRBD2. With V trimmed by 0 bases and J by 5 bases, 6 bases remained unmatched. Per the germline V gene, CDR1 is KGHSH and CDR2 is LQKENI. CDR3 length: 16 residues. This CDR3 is CASSPPAGGPRETQYF. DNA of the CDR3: TGTGCCAGCTCACCACCAGCGGGGGGGCCCCGGGAGACCCAGTACTTC.

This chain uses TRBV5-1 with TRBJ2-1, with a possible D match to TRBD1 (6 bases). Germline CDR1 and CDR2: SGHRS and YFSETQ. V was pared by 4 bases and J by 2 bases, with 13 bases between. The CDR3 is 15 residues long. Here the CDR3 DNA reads TGCGCCAGCAGCATGGAGCCAGGGGCCTACAATGAGCAGTTCTTC. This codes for CASSMEPGAYNEQFF.

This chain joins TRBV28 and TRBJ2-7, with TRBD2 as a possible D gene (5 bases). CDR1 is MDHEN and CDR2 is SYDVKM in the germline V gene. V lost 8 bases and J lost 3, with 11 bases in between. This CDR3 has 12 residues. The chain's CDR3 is CASGTGSYEQYF. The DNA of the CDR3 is TGTGCCAGCGGAACGGGAAGCTACGAGCAGTACTTC.

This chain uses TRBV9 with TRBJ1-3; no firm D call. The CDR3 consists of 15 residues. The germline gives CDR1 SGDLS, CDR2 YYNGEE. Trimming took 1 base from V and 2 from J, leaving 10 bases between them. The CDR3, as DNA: TGTGCCAGCAGCGTATCTGGGGAGGCTGGAAACACCATATATTTT. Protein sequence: CASSVSGEAGNTIYF.

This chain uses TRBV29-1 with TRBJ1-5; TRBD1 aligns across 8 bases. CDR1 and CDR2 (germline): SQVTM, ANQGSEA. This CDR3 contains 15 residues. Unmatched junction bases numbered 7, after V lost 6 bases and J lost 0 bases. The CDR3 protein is CSVRATGGSNQPQHF. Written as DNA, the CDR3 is TGCAGCGTGAGGGCCACAGGGGGTAGCAATCAGCCCCAGCATTTT. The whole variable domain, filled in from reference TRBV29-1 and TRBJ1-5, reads SAVISQKPSRDICQRGTSLTIQCQVDSQVTMMFWYRQQPGQSLTLIATANQGSEATYESGFVIDKFPISRPNLTFSTLTVSNMSPEDSSIYLCSVRATGGSNQPQHFGDGTRLSIL.

The CDR3 bases are TGTGCCAGCAGGTTTGGGGGCGCAGGCGAAAAACTGTTTTTT. Its protein product is CASRFGGAGEKLFF. The V gene is TRBV11-2, the J gene TRBJ1-4, with D tentatively TRBD1 (6 bases). In germline, CDR1 is SGHAT, CDR2 FQNNGV. The CDR3 runs 14 residues. Trimming stripped 6 bases from V and 8 bases from J, with 16 bases between.

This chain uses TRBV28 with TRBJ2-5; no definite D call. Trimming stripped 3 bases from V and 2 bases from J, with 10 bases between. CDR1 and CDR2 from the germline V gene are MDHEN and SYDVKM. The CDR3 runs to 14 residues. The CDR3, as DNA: TGTGCCAGCAGTTTTTGGAGATCTCAAGAGACCCAGTACTTC. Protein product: CASSFWRSQETQYF.

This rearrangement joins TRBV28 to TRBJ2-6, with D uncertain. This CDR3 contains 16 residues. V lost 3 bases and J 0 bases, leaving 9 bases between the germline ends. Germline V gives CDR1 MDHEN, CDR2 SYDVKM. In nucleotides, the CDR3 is TGTGCCAGCAGTTTCCACGGTAACTCTGGGGCCAACGTCCTGACTTTC. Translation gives CASSFHGNSGANVLTF. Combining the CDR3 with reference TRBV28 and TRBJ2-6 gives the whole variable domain DVKVTQSSRYLVKRTGEKVFLECVQDMDHENMFWYRQDPGLGLRLIYFSYDVKMKEKGDIPEGYSVSREKKERFSLILESASTNQTSMYLCASSFHGNSGANVLTFGAGSRLTVL.

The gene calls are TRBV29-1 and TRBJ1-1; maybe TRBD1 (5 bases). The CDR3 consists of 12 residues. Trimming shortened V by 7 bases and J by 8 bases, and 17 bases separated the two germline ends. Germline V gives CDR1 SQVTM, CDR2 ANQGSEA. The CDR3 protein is CSGGWKGAEAFF. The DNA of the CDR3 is TGCAGCGGGGGTTGGAAAGGGGCAGAAGCTTTCTTT.

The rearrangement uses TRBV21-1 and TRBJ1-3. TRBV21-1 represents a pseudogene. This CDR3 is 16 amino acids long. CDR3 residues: CASSKEGARIGNTIYF. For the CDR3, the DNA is TGTGCCAGCAGCAAAGAAGGAGCCCGAATCGGAAACACCATATATTTT.

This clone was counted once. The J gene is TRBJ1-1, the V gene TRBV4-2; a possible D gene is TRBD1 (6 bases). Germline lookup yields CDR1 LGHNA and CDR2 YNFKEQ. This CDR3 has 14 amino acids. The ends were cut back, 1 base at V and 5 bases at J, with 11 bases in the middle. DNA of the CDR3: TGTGCCAGCAGCCAAGGGGGGCTTTTGACTGAAGCTTTCTTT. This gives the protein CASSQGGLLTEAFF.

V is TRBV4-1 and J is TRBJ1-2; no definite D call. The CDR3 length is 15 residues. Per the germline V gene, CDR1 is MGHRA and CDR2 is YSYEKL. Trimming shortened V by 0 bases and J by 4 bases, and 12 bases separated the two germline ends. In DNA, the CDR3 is TGCGCCAGCAGCCAAGACGAGGGATCCCTCTATGGCTACACCTTC. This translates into CASSQDEGSLYGYTF.